This T cell receptor (beta chain) was identified during a study of siplizumab effects on memory and regulatory T cells. The study, taken as a whole, reports: Roughly 80-96% of proliferating clones (CD4+ or CD8+) could not be assigned a naive or memory phenotype.

TCRdb's table, derived via immunoSEQ multiplex PCR, lists solely in-frame clones and lacks some. The repertoire has about 100,000 clones, around 92% of them found once; the top ten carry around 2.7%. A word on this clone: Antigen: not known.

Trimming left V 1 base short and J 11 bases short, with 17 bases between. The germline gives CDR1 SEHNR, CDR2 FQNEAQ (reference sequence). The CDR3 contains 14 residues. This chain joins TRBV7-9 and TRBJ2-5; tentatively, D is TRBD1 or TRBD2 (5 bases each). What was sequenced was CD4+ T cells sorted from blood. This receptor was identified in a human donor in good health. Some clones in this sample may be carry-over from other donors' samples. The CDR3 DNA is TGTGCCAGCAGCTTAGTCAGGCTGGTGGGGGAGCAGTACTTC. Protein sequence: CASSLVRLVGEQYF.